The 26 T cell receptor beta chains below were found in one sample sequenced in a study of cytotoxic CD8 clonotypes in ibrutinib-treated CLL. Repertoires were generated with immunoSEQ multiplex PCR, while TCRdb's copy carries only in-frame clones and drops some. The sample consists of about 140,000 clones, 70% to 90% of them appearing once. Specimen: PBMCs, collected after 36 months of ibrutinib treatment. All receptors come from a human donor with chronic lymphocytic leukemia.

The rearrangement uses TRBV11-2 and TRBJ2-1; D perhaps matches TRBD2 (6 bases). Germline assignment: CDR1 SGHAT and CDR2 FQNNGV. CDR3 length: 14 residues. Trimming removed 3 bases from V and 10 bases from J, with 16 bases in between. CDR3 sequence reads: CASSFGGAGGEQFF. The CDR3, as DNA: TGTGCCAGCAGCTTCGGCGGGGCTGGCGGGGAGCAGTTCTTC.

Here the CDR3 reads CASSPRNSFSYEQYF. The CDR3 DNA follows: TGTGCCAGCAGCCCGAGAAATAGTTTCTCCTACGAGCAGTACTTC. The J gene is TRBJ2-7, the V gene TRBV7-3; D unresolved. This CDR3 is built from 15 residues. CDR1 and CDR2 (germline): SGHTA, FQGTGA. With 5 bases removed from V and 0 bases from J, the gap between germline ends came to 14 bases. Drawing the rest from reference TRBV7-3 and TRBJ2-7, the complete variable domain is GAGVSQTPSNKVTEKGKYVELRCDPISGHTALYWYRQSLGQGPEFLIYFQGTGAADDSGLPNDRFFAVRPEGSVSTLKIQRTERGDSAVYLCASSPRNSFSYEQYFGPGTRLTVT.

This sequence joins TRBV6-6 and TRBJ2-6; the D is unclear. The CDR3 spans 15 residues. Trimming removed 2 bases at V and 0 bases at J, with 5 bases between. Germline CDR1 is MNHNY and CDR2 is SVGAGI (reference sequence). This CDR3 reads CASSYPASGANVLTF. In nucleotides, the CDR3 is TGTGCCAGCAGTTACCCGGCCTCTGGGGCCAACGTCCTGACTTTC.

This clone was observed once. The chain couples TRBV6-5 to TRBJ2-1; maybe TRBD1 (6 bases). In germline, CDR1 is MNHEY, CDR2 SVGAGI. Trimming removed 6 bases at V and 6 bases at J, with 15 bases between. CDR3 length equals 14 residues. The CDR3 region is CASSLGAQGNEQFF. CDR3 in DNA: TGTGCCAGCAGCCTGGGGGCGCAAGGCAATGAGCAGTTCTTC.

This chain connects TRBV5-6 to TRBJ1-6, with a tentative D call TRBD1 (5 bases). Germline V lookup: CDR1 SGHDT, CDR2 YYEEEE. This CDR3 region has 17 residues. Trimming took off 0 bases at V and 2 bases at J, with 12 bases between the two ends. Here the CDR3 DNA reads TGTGCCAGCAGCTTGGGGGCCAGGGTAACCTATAATTCACCCCTCCACTTT. The encoded protein is CASSLGARVTYNSPLHF. The full variable domain, in which reference TRBV5-6 and TRBJ1-6 provide the parts outside the CDR3, is DAGVTQSPTHLIKTRGQQVTLRCSPKSGHDTVSWYQQALGQGPQFIFQYYEEEERQRGNFPDRFSGHQFPNYSSELNVNALLLGDSALYLCASSLGARVTYNSPLHFGNGTRLTVT.

The chain joins TRBV4-2 to TRBJ2-7; D uncertain. Germline V lookup: CDR1 LGHNA, CDR2 YNFKEQ. The CDR3 sequence is 16 residues long. The V and J ends lost 0 bases and 2 bases respectively, with 14 bases between them. Here the CDR3 DNA reads TGTGCCAGCAGCCAAGATCTAACCGAAGGAGCCTACGAGCAGTACTTC. Translating it yields CASSQDLTEGAYEQYF.

This clone has just one count. The V and J genes are TRBV19 and TRBJ1-4; unclear D gene. CDR3 length: 12 residues. Trimming cost V 5 bases and J 7 bases, with 8 bases left between them. The germline V gene has CDR1 LNHDA and CDR2 SQIVND (reference sequence). The CDR3 DNA follows: TGTGCCAGTAGTTTGGGGTTTGAAAAACTGTTTTTT. This encodes CASSLGFEKLFF.

This rearrangement joins TRBV19 to TRBJ2-7; 7 nucleotides align to TRBD2. With V trimmed by 3 bases and J by 5 bases, 7 bases remained unmatched. The CDR3 extends over 14 amino acids. In germline, CDR1 is LNHDA, CDR2 SQIVND (reference sequence). The CDR3 loop is CASSIAGDWNEQYF. The CDR3 DNA sequence: TGTGCCAGTAGTATCGCGGGAGATTGGAACGAGCAGTACTTC.

The chain employs TRBV6-6 and TRBJ1-5; a weak D match, TRBD1 (6 bases). This CDR3 is built from 13 residues. Germline V gene lookup returns CDR1 MNHNY and CDR2 SVGAGI (reference sequence). The germline V and J ends were trimmed by 6 bases and 3 bases, with 9 bases remaining between them. The CDR3 region has the DNA TGTGCCAGCAGCCACAGGGACAATCAGCCCCAGCATTTT. Translation: CASSHRDNQPQHF.

The rearrangement uses TRBV2 and TRBJ2-1, with D hard to call. This CDR3 contains 14 residues. The germline gives CDR1 SNHLY, CDR2 FYNNEI. Trimming removed 8 bases at V and 3 bases at J, with 14 bases between. As DNA, the CDR3 is TGTGCCAGCGATAGCATATTTATCTACAATGAGCAGTTCTTC. As protein: CASDSIFIYNEQFF.

This clone was seen once. This rearrangement joins TRBV7-2 to TRBJ1-2; D gene uncertain. Trimming cost V 5 bases and J 0 bases, with 7 bases left between them. Germline-derived CDR1 and CDR2 are SGHTA and FQGNSA. This CDR3 is 13 amino acids long. CDR3 in amino acids: CASSQSPNYGYTF. The CDR3 bases are TGTGCCAGCAGCCAAAGCCCTAACTATGGCTACACCTTC.

The rearrangement uses TRBV6-1 and TRBJ1-2, with a weak D call TRBD1 (6 bases). V was clipped by 5 bases and J by 4 bases, with 14 bases between them. CDR3 size: 14 residues. CDR1 and CDR2 from the germline V gene are MNHNS and SASEGT. CDR3 residues: CASSHRQAGYGYTF. CDR3 sequence (DNA): TGTGCCAGCAGTCATAGACAGGCGGGCTATGGCTACACCTTC.

The CDR3 DNA reads TGTGCCAGCAGTTTAGAGACCAACTATGGCTACACCTTC. Protein: CASSLETNYGYTF. The chain combines TRBV28 with TRBJ1-2; no firm D call. Germline loops: CDR1 MDHEN, CDR2 SYDVKM. V dropped 2 bases and J dropped 2 bases, with 6 bases sitting between them. The CDR3 contains 13 residues.

This rearrangement joins TRBV4-1 to TRBJ1-5; D call uncertain. Per the germline V gene, CDR1 is MGHRA and CDR2 is YSYEKL. Trimming removed 1 base at V and 0 bases at J, with 7 bases between. The CDR3 runs 15 residues. DNA for the CDR3: TGCGCCAGCAGCCAAGCCGATTATAGCAATCAGCCCCAGCATTTT. It yields the protein CASSQADYSNQPQHF.

This chain uses TRBV2 with TRBJ2-1; the D gene is possibly TRBD2 (6 bases). The CDR3 has 14 amino acids. Germline V lookup: CDR1 SNHLY, CDR2 FYNNEI. V was pared by 7 bases and J by 7 bases, with 17 bases between. CDR3 sequence (DNA): TGTGCCAGCACCCCGAGATCTAGCGAAAATGAGCAGTTCTTC. Translation: CASTPRSSENEQFF.

The chain uses TRBV2 and TRBJ2-6, with TRBD2 matching 14 bases. This CDR3 is built from 19 residues. The germline V gene encodes CDR1 SNHLY and CDR2 FYNNEI. With 0 bases clipped from V and 4 bases from J, the junction kept 5 bases outside the gene matches. CDR3 coding DNA: TGTGCCAGCAGTGAAGCAGGGACTAGCGGGAGTCGAGGGGCCAACGTCCTGACTTTC. Amino acids: CASSEAGTSGSRGANVLTF.

This sequence joins TRBV29-1 and TRBJ1-1, with 7 nucleotides matching TRBD1. Per germline, CDR1 SQVTM and CDR2 ANQGSEA. This CDR3 comprises 12 residues. V was pared by 4 bases and J by 5 bases, with 4 bases of the junction left unmatched. CDR3 in amino acids: CSVGDRATEAFF. The CDR3 DNA reads TGCAGCGTTGGTGACAGGGCGACTGAAGCTTTCTTT.

The chain combines TRBV5-4 with TRBJ2-5; no definite D call. From germline, CDR1 is SGHNT and CDR2 YYREEE (reference sequence). With 0 bases removed from V and 3 bases from J, the gap between germline ends came to 6 bases. The CDR3 has 13 amino acids. The CDR3 loop reads CASSLVAEETQYF. The DNA for the CDR3 is TGTGCCAGCAGCTTGGTGGCAGAAGAGACCCAGTACTTC.

This sequence joins TRBV7-9 and TRBJ1-5; maybe TRBD1 (5 bases). V was cut by 7 bases and J by 6 bases, with 16 bases left in between. CDR3 length equals 14 residues. CDR1 is SEHNR, CDR2 FQNEAQ, per germline (reference sequence). The CDR3 protein is CASTDGAVGQPQHF. DNA of the CDR3: TGTGCCAGCACCGATGGGGCAGTGGGTCAGCCCCAGCATTTT.

The chain couples TRBV2 to TRBJ2-5; D is unclear. Germline-derived CDR1 and CDR2 are SNHLY and FYNNEI. The CDR3 sequence is 11 residues long. V dropped 10 bases and J dropped 1 base, with 7 bases sitting between them. CDR3: CATSFQETQYF. In DNA, the CDR3 is TGTGCCACCTCTTTCCAAGAGACCCAGTACTTC.

V gene TRBV15 combines with J gene TRBJ2-3; D ambiguous. Germline CDR1 reads LNHNV; CDR2 reads YYDKDF (reference sequence). The CDR3 contains 15 residues. The V end lost 2 bases, the J end lost 0 bases, and 9 bases lay between the germline ends. The CDR3 DNA reads TGTGCCACCAGCAGACGACGTTATAGCACAGATACGCAGTATTTT. Encoded protein: CATSRRRYSTDTQYF.

The V and J genes are TRBV7-5 and TRBJ2-7. TRBV7-5 is a known pseudogene. CDR3 length: 9 amino acids. CDR3 sequence: CVGDYEQYF. The CDR3 nucleotides read TGTGTCGGCGACTACGAGCAGTACTTC.

The chain combines TRBV30 with TRBJ2-7; D is undetermined. The germline V gene has CDR1 GTSNPN and CDR2 SVGIG (reference sequence). CDR3 size: 13 residues. Trimming removed 3 bases from V and 6 bases from J, with 15 bases in between. This chain's CDR3 is CAWSPRSPPEQYF. The CDR3 nucleotides read TGTGCCTGGAGCCCCCGGAGCCCCCCCGAGCAGTACTTC.

The V and J genes are TRBV20-1 and TRBJ1-2; D is uncertain. CDR1 and CDR2 (germline): DFQATT, SNEGSKA (reference sequence). The CDR3 length is 8 residues. The V gene lost 3 bases and the J gene lost 10 bases, with 3 bases spanning the gap. The CDR3 protein is CSARDYTF. In DNA, the CDR3 is TGCAGTGCTAGGGACTACACCTTC.

J is TRBJ2-1 and V is TRBV28; D possibly uses TRBD1 or TRBD2 (5 bases each). The CDR3 consists of 17 residues. V lost 5 bases, J lost 8 bases, and 25 bases lay in between. In germline, CDR1 is MDHEN, CDR2 SYDVKM. The DNA of the CDR3 is TGTGCCAGCAGTACACTTACTCTCCGGGGACCAGGCTATGAGCAGTTCTTC. As protein: CASSTLTLRGPGYEQFF. The variable domain in full, completed from reference TRBV28 and TRBJ2-1, reads DVKVTQSSRYLVKRTGEKVFLECVQDMDHENMFWYRQDPGLGLRLIYFSYDVKMKEKGDIPEGYSVSREKKERFSLILESASTNQTSMYLCASSTLTLRGPGYEQFFGPGTRLTVL.

The chain joins TRBV6-5 to TRBJ1-2; the D is unclear. Trimming left V 5 bases short and J 3 bases short, with 13 bases between. There are 14 residues in the CDR3. CDR1 is MNHEY, CDR2 SVGAGI, per germline. The DNA for the CDR3 is TGTGCCAGCAGTCCCTCGGAGGTTGACTATGGCTACACCTTC. Encoded protein: CASSPSEVDYGYTF.